This T cell receptor (beta chain) appears in the sequencing data of a study of T-cell memory formation after mild COVID-19. Study observations and caveats: CD4+ contracting clones were found mainly in CM and EM, and CD8+ ones in EMRA. Clones shrinking from day 15 to 85 showed even CD4/CD8 mixes; later expanders tilted CD4+.

This clonotype turned up a few times. Its matching antigen is unknown. This CDR3 has 13 residues. The V end was cut by 7 bases, the J end by 7 bases, with 14 bases between. 5'RACE with constant-segment primers built TCRalpha and TCRbeta cDNA libraries with UMIs. TCRdb used MiXCR to reprocess the 5' RACE reads, holding one entry per CDR3 protein. The data hold 100,000 to 120,000 distinct CDR3 sequences, with 18% observed a single time. Sample: PBMCs or a T cell subset sorted from them (not recorded which). This TCR was sampled from a young man who had mild COVID-19 (a few samples of this study predate the infection). Cell type and time point are not known. The V call is TRBV12-3 or TRBV12-4, the J call TRBJ2-1; a possible D gene is TRBD1 (6 bases). The CDR3 reads CASTRIQGNEQFF. The CDR3 bases are TGTGCCAGCACCCGAATACAGGGAAATGAGCAGTTCTTC.